This is a list of T cell receptor beta chains from one sample in a study of cytomegalovirus exposure and HLA in healthy donors. The method was immunoSEQ multiplex PCR; TCRdb's version includes in-frame clones alone and lacks a portion of them. The sample has 100,000 to 150,000 clones, approximately 83% seen once. Specimen: PBMCs. These receptors came from a woman aged 40 to 50 in good health and CMV-seropositive. The CDR3 runs from the conserved cysteine through the conserved F or W. A D gene is named only where the DNA matches it firmly. Clone size, where shown, is once, few, many, or a class for clones that have expanded.

TRBJ2-2	NA	TRBV4-1	16	NA	TGCGCCAGCAGCCCCCTCGGCAGTTCGCAGGTCGGGGAGCTGTTTTTT	CASSPLGSSQVGELFF
TRBJ2-7	TRBD2	TRBV5-1	16	NA	TGCGCCAGCACCGAAGACGCTAGCGGGAGGGCCCCCGAGCAGTACTTC	CASTEDASGRAPEQYF
TRBJ2-1	NA	TRBV11-3	12	NA	TGTGCCAGCCGCGGAACTAACAATGAGCAGTTCTTC	CASRGTNNEQFF
TRBJ1-4	TRBD1	TRBV7-8	15	NA	TGTGCCAGCAGCTTAGGACAGGGGGTAAATGAAAAACTGTTTTTT	CASSLGQGVNEKLFF
TRBJ2-3	NA	TRBV18	16	NA	TGTGCCAGCTCACCAAACAGGGAGCGTCTCACAGATACGCAGTATTTT	CASSPNRERLTDTQYF
TRBJ2-7	TRBD1	TRBV5-6	16	NA	TGTGCCAGCAGCTTGGGGACAGGGGCCTCCTCCTACGAGCAGTACTTC	CASSLGTGASSYEQYF
TRBJ2-2	TRBD2	TRBV27	16	NA	TGTGCCAGCTCGTTCCGCCTTAGCGGGATCACCGGGGAGCTGTTTTTT	CASSFRLSGITGELFF
TRBJ2-1	NA	TRBV7-9	15	NA	TGTGCCAGCAGCCCAAGACAGGCTATCTACAATGAGCAGTTCTTC	CASSPRQAIYNEQFF
TRBJ2-3	NA	TRBV5-1	14	NA	TGCGCCAGCAGCTTGGCGGACAGAGGAGATACGCAGTATTTT	CASSLADRGDTQYF
TRBJ2-1	NA	TRBV7-7	13	few	TGTGCTAGCAGCTTAGTACTTGAGGACAAGCAGTTCTTC	CASSLVLEDKQFF
TRBJ2-3	TRBD2	TRBV15	18	NA	TGTGCCACCAGCAGAACGCGCATTAGCGGGTCATCCACAGATACGCAGTATTTT	CATSRTRISGSSTDTQYF
TRBJ1-1	NA	TRBV30	14	NA	TGTGCCTGGAGTTTCCCGGGGGAGAACACTGAAGCTTTCTTT	CAWSFPGENTEAFF
TRBJ2-7	NA	TRBV30	15	NA	TGTGCCTGGAGTTACTCGTTACGATTGAACTACGAGCAGTACTTC	CAWSYSLRLNYEQYF
TRBJ2-7	NA	TRBV5-8	16	NA	TGTGCCAGCAGCTTGGGTGAGCTACATGGGCTCTACGAGCAGTACTTC	CASSLGELHGLYEQYF
TRBJ2-2	TRBD2	TRBV9	16	NA	TGTGCCAGCAGCGTAGATCTGCGGGAGGGCACCGGGGAGCTGTTTTTT	CASSVDLREGTGELFF
TRBJ2-3	NA	TRBV5-1	12	NA	TGCGCCAGCCACTCATCGACAGATACGCAGTATTTT	CASHSSTDTQYF
TRBJ2-1	TRBD1	TRBV6-5	16	NA	TGTGCCAGCAGTTACTTTGGGACAGGGGGGTACAATGAGCAGTTCTTC	CASSYFGTGGYNEQFF
TRBJ2-5	NA	TRBV28	17	NA	TGTGCCAGCAGTTTCATCGGGAGCGGGCTCAACCAAGAGACCCAGTACTTC	CASSFIGSGLNQETQYF
TRBJ2-1	TRBD2	TRBV6-5	14	NA	TGTGCCAGCAGACCTAGCGGGAGTAAGGGTGAGCAGTTCTTC	CASRPSGSKGEQFF
TRBJ1-2	TRBD1	TRBV28	14	NA	TGTGCCAGCAATATACAGGACAGGGACTATGGCTACACCTTC	CASNIQDRDYGYTF
TRBJ2-7	NA	TRBV11-2	14	NA	TGTGCCAGCAGCCTAAGCAAGGGGGCCTACGAGCAGTACTTC	CASSLSKGAYEQYF
TRBJ2-7	NA	TRBV5-4	14	NA	TGTGCCAGCAGCTTGGAGGCTGGGCCCTACGAGCAGTACTTC	CASSLEAGPYEQYF
TRBJ1-4	NA	TRBV13	14	NA	TGTGCCAGCAAGCGGGTTGGGGCCGACGAAAAACTGTTTTTT	CASKRVGADEKLFF
TRBJ1-1	TRBD1	TRBV6-1	15	NA	TGTGCCAGCAGTGAGCGACAGGGGAGATTCGCTGAAGCTTTCTTT	CASSERQGRFAEAFF
TRBJ1-4	TRBD1	TRBV2	17	NA	TGTGCCAGCAGTAAGGGACAGGGTCTTGCAACTAATGAAAAACTGTTTTTT	CASSKGQGLATNEKLFF
TRBJ1-1	NA	TRBV5-1	13	NA	TGCGCCAGCAGCTTGATTCAGGGAGGGGAAGCTTTCTTT	CASSLIQGGEAFF
TRBJ2-2	NA	TRBV6-5	14	NA	TGTGCCAGCAGTTACTCGGGCATCACCGGGGAGCTGTTTTTT	CASSYSGITGELFF
TRBJ2-7	NA	TRBV14	13	NA	TGTGCCAGCGGGCTACAGGGATCCTACGAGCAGTACTTC	CASGLQGSYEQYF
TRBJ2-7	TRBD2	TRBV9	15	NA	TGTGCCAGCAGCGTAGGCGGGACTAATTATTACGAGCAGTACTTC	CASSVGGTNYYEQYF
TRBJ2-7	TRBD2	TRBV7-2	15	NA	TGTGCCAGCAGACCAACGGGACTAGCGACTCACGAGCAGTACTTC	CASRPTGLATHEQYF
TRBJ1-4	NA	TRBV13	15	few	TGTGCCAGCAGCTTACAGACTGCCGCTAATGAAAAACTGTTTTTT	CASSLQTAANEKLFF
TRBJ1-1	NA	TRBV7-8	15	NA	TGTGCCAGCAGCAGGTTGAGGACAGCCAACACTGAAGCTTTCTTT	CASSRLRTANTEAFF
TRBJ1-2	TRBD1	TRBV7-8	14	NA	TGTGCCAGCAGCTTAATGGGACAGGGAGAGGGCTACACCTTC	CASSLMGQGEGYTF
TRBJ1-2	NA	TRBV11-2	11	NA	TGTGCCAGCAGCTTCGGGGGTGGCTACACCTTC	CASSFGGGYTF
TRBJ2-2	TRBD2	TRBV7-6	16	NA	TGTGCCAGCAGCTCGTTAGCGGGGGCTGTTACCGGGGAGCTGTTTTTT	CASSSLAGAVTGELFF
TRBJ2-5	NA	TRBV19	15	NA	TGTGCCAGTAGTGTCGGGACAACCGGGGAAGAGACCCAGTACTTC	CASSVGTTGEETQYF
TRBJ2-7	NA	TRBV5-6	13	NA	TGTGCCAGCAGCAGCGACAGGCACTACGAGCAGTACTTC	CASSSDRHYEQYF
TRBJ1-1	TRBD1	TRBV28	15	NA	TGTGCCAGCAGTCCCGGACAGGGGGGTATCACTGAAGCTTTCTTT	CASSPGQGGITEAFF
TRBJ1-4	NA	TRBV7-9	18	NA	TGTGCCAGCAGCTTAGGGGTTCCCTGGGGACAAGTAAATGAAAAACTGTTTTTT	CASSLGVPWGQVNEKLFF
TRBJ1-1	NA	TRBV5-1	14	NA	TGCGCCAGCAGCTTGGGGACGGGAAACACTGAAGCTTTCTTT	CASSLGTGNTEAFF
TRBJ1-1	NA	TRBV2	13	NA	TGTGCCAGCAGTGAAGGTGAGGGATGTGAAGCTTTCTTT	CASSEGEGCEAFF
TRBJ2-3	TRBD1	TRBV29-1	14	few	TGCAGCGTTGAACAGGGGGCCTTCACAGATACGCAGTATTTT	CSVEQGAFTDTQYF
TRBJ1-2	TRBD1	TRBV6-1	12	NA	TGTGCCAGCAGTGTGGGACAGGCTGGCTACACCTTC	CASSVGQAGYTF
TRBJ2-7	TRBD1	TRBV29-1	14	NA	TGCAGCGTTGAGTCCGGGACAGGGGCCTACGAGCAGTACTTC	CSVESGTGAYEQYF
TRBJ1-2	NA	TRBV10-3	14	NA	TGTGCCATCAGTGTGACAGGCACGAACTATGGCTACACCTTC	CAISVTGTNYGYTF
TRBJ1-2	NA	TRBV5-1	14	few	TGCGCCAGCAGCTTGGGTTACGGTACCTATGGCTACACCTTC	CASSLGYGTYGYTF